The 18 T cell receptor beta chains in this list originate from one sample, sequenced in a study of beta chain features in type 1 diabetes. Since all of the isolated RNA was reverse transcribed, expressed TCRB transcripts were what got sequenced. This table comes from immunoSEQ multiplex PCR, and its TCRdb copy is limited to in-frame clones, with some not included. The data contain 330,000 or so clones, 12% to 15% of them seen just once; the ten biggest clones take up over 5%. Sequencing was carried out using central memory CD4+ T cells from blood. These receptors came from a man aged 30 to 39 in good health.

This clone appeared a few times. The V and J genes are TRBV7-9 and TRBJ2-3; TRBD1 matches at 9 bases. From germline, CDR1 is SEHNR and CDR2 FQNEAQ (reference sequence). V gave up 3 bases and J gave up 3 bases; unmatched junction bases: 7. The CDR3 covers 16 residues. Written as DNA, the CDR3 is TGTGCCAGCAGCTTGACGACAGGGGGGAGAACAGATACGCAGTATTTT. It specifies CASSLTTGGRTDTQYF.

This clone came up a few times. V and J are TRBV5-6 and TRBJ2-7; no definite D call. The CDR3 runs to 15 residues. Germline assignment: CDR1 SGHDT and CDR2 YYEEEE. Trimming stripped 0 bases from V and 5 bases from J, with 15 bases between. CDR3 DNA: TGTGCCAGCAGCTTGGGGCACGTGCGAAACCACGAGCAGTACGTC. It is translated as CASSLGHVRNHEQYV.

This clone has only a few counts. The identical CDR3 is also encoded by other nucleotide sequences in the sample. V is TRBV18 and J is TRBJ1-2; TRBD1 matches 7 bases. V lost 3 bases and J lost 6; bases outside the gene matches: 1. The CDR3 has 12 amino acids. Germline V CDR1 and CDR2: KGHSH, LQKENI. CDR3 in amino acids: CASSPTGDGYTF. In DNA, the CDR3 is TGTGCCAGCTCACCTACAGGGGATGGCTACACCTTC.

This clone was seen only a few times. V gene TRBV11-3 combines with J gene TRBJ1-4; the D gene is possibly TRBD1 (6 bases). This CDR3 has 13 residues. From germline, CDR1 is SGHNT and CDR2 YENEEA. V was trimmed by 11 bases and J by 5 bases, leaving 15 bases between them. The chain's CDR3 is CASAGGPNEKLFF. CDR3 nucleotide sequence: TGTGCCTCTGCTGGGGGCCCGAATGAAAAACTGTTTTTT.

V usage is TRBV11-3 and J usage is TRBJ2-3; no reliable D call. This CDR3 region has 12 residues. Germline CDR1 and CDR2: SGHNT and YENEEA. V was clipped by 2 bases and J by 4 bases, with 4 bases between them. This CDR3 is CASSLWADTQYF. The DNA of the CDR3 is TGTGCCAGCAGCTTATGGGCAGATACGCAGTATTTT. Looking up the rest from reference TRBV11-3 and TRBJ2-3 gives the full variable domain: EAGVVQSPRYKIIEKKQPVAFWCNPISGHNTLYWYLQNLGQGPELLIRYENEEAVDDSQLPKDRFSAERLKGVDSTLKIQPAELGDSAVYLCASSLWADTQYFGPGTRLTVL.

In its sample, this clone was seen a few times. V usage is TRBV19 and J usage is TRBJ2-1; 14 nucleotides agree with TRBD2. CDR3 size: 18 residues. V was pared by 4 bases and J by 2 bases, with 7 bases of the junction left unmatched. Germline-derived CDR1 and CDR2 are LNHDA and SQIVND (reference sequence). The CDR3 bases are TGTGCCAGTAGTAAAGGACTAGCGGGAGGAACAGCCTACAATGAGCAGTTCTTC. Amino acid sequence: CASSKGLAGGTAYNEQFF. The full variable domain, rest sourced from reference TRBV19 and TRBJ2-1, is DGGITQSPKYLFRKEGQNVTLSCEQNLNHDAMYWYRQDPGQGLRLIYYSQIVNDFQKGDIAEGYSVSREKKESFPLTVTSAQKNPTAFYLCASSKGLAGGTAYNEQFFGPGTRLTVL.

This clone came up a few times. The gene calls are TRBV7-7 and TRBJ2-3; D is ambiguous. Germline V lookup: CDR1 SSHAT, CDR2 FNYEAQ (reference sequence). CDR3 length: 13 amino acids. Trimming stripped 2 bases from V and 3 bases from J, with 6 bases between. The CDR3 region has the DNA TGTGCCAGCAGCTTATACAGAACAGATACGCAGTATTTT. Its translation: CASSLYRTDTQYF.

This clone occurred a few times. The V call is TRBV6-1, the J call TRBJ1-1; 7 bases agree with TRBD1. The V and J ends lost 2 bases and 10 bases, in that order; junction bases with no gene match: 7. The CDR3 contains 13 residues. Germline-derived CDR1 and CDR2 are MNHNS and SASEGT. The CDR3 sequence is CASSEYGTVVAFF. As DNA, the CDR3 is TGTGCCAGCAGTGAATACGGGACAGTGGTAGCTTTCTTT.

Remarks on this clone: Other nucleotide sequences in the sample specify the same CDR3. DNA for the CDR3: TGTGCCAGCAGCTTGACCGCGAGCTCCTACAATGAGCAGTTCTTC. Amino acids: CASSLTASSYNEQFF. This chain uses TRBV7-2 with TRBJ2-1; D gene unclear. Germline V gene sequence: CDR1 SGHTA, CDR2 FQGNSA. V was pared by 3 bases and J by 0 bases, with 9 bases between. The CDR3 consists of 15 residues.

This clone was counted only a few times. The CDR3 DNA reads TGTGCCAGCAGCTTAGGAAGGGACACACGAGGCTACACCTTC. Translating it yields CASSLGRDTRGYTF. The rearrangement joins TRBV7-2 to TRBJ1-2, with a possible D match to TRBD1 (6 bases). The V and J ends lost 1 base and 8 bases respectively, with 14 bases between them. The CDR3 loop spans 14 amino acids. Germline assignment: CDR1 SGHTA and CDR2 FQGNSA.

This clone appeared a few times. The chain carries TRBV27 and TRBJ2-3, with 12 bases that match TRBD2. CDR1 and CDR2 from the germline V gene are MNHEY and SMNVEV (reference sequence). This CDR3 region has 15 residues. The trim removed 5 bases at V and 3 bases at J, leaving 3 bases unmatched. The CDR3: CASSPTSGRTDTQYF. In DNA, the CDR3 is TGTGCCAGCAGTCCGACTAGCGGGAGAACAGATACGCAGTATTTT.

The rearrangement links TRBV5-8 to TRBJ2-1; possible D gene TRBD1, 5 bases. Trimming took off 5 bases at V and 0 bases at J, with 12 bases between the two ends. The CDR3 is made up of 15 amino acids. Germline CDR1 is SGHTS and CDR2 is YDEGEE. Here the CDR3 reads CASRQGLGSYNEQFF. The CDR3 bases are TGTGCCAGCAGGCAGGGCCTCGGCTCCTACAATGAGCAGTTCTTC.

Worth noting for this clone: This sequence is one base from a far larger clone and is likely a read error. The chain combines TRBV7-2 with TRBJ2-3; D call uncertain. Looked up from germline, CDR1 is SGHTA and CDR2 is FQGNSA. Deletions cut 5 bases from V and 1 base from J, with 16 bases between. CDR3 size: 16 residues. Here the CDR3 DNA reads TGTGCCAGCAGCCAACCCGGGTTTTCTGGCACAGATACGCAGTATTTT. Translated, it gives CASSQPGFSGTDTQYF.

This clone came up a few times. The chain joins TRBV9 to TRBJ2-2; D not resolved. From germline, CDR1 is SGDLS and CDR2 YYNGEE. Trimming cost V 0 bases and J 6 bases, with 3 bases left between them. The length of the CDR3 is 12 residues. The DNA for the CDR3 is TGTGCCAGCAGCGTAGAGGCCGGGGAGCTGTTTTTT. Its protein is CASSVEAGELFF.

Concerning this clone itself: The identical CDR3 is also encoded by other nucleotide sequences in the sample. CDR3 in DNA: TGTGCCAGTAGCGGGACAGCTAGCAATCAGCCCCAGCATTTT. Translated: CASSGTASNQPQHF. J is TRBJ1-5 and V is TRBV19; TRBD1 aligns across 7 bases. This CDR3 spans 14 amino acids. Germline V gene data show CDR1 as LNHDA and CDR2 as SQIVND (reference sequence). The V and J ends lost 6 bases and 0 bases, in that order; junction bases with no gene match: 2.

The CDR3 DNA sequence: TGTGCCAGCAGCTTACATCGGATGGGGACCGGGGAGCTGTTTTTT. The encoded protein is CASSLHRMGTGELFF. This chain joins TRBV7-2 and TRBJ2-2; D is ambiguous. From germline, CDR1 is SGHTA and CDR2 FQGNSA. This CDR3 contains 15 residues. Trimming shortened V by 2 bases and J by 5 bases, and 12 bases separated the two germline ends. Full variable domain (outside the CDR3, taken from reference TRBV7-2 and TRBJ2-2): GAGVSQSPSNKVTEKGKDVELRCDPISGHTALYWYRQSLGQGLEFLIYFQGNSAPDKSGLPSDRFSAERTGGSVSTLTIQRTQQEDSAVYLCASSLHRMGTGELFFGEGSRLTVL.

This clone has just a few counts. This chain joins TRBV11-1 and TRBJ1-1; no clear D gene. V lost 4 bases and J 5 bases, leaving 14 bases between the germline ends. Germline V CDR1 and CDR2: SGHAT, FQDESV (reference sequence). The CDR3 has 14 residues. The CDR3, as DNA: TGTGCCAGCAGCTCAGGCCTGGGGAATACTGAAGCTTTCTTT. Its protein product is CASSSGLGNTEAFF.

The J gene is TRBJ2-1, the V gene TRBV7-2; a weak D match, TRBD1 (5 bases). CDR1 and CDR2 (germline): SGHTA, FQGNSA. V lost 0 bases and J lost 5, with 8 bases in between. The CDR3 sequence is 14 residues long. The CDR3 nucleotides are TGTGCCAGCAGCTTAGCCGGACACAACAATGAGCAGTTCTTC. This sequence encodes CASSLAGHNNEQFF.